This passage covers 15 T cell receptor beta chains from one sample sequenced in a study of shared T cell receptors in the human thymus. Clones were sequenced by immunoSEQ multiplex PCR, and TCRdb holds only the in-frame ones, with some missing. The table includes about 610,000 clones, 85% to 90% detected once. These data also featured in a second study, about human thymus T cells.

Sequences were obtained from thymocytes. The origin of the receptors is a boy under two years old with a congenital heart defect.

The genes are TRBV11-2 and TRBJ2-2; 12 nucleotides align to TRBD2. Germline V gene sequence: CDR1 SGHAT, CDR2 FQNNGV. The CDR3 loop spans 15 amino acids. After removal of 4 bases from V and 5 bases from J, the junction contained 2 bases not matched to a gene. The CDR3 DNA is TGTGCCAGCAGCTCCGGGACTAGCGGGACCGGGGAGCTGTTTTTT. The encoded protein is CASSSGTSGTGELFF.

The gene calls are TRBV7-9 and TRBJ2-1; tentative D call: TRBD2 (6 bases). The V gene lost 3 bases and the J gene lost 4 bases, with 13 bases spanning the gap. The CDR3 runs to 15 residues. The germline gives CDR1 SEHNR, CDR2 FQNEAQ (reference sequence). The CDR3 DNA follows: TGTGCCAGCAGCTTCCACGGCGGGACTTACAATGAGCAGTTCTTC. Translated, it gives CASSFHGGTYNEQFF.

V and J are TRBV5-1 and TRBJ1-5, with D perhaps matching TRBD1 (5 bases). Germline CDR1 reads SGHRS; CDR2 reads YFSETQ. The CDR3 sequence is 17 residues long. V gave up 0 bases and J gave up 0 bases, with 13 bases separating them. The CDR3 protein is CASSLEPGRDSNQPQHF. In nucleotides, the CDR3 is TGCGCCAGCAGCTTGGAGCCGGGGCGGGATAGCAATCAGCCCCAGCATTTT.

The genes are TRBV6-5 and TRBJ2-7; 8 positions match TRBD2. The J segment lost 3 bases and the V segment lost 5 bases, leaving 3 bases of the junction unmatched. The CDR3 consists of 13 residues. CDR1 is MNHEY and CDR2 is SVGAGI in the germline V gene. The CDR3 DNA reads TGTGCCAGCAGTCGGGGGGGGGACTACGAGCAGTACTTC. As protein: CASSRGGDYEQYF.

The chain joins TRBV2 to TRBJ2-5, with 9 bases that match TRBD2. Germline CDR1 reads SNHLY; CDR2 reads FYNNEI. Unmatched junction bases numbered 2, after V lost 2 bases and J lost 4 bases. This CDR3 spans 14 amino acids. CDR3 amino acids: CASSELAGRETQYF. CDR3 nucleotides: TGTGCCAGCAGTGAACTAGCGGGAAGAGAGACCCAGTACTTC. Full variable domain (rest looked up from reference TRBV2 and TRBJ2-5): EPEVTQTPSHQVTQMGQEVILRCVPISNHLYFYWYRQILGQKVEFLVSFYNNEISEKSEIFDDQFSVERPDGSNFTLKIRSTKLEDSAMYFCASSELAGRETQYFGPGTRLLVL.

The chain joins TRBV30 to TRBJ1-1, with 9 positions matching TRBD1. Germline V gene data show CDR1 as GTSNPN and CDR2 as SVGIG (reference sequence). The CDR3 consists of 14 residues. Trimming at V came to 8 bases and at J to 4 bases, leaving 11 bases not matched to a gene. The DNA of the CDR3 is TGTGCCGGTGGACAGGGGCTGTTTGTCACTGAAGCTTTCTTT. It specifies CAGGQGLFVTEAFF. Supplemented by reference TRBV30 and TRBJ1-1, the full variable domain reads SQTIHQWPATLVQPVGSPLSLECTVEGTSNPNLYWYRQAAGRGLQLLFYSVGIGQISSEVPQNLSASRPQDRQFILSSKKLLLSDSGFYLCAGGQGLFVTEAFFGQGTRLTVV.

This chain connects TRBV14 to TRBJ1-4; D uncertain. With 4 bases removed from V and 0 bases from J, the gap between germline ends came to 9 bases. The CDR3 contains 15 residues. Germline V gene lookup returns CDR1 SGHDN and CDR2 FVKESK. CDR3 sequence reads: CASSPGPATNEKLFF. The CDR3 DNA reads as TGTGCCAGCAGCCCCGGTCCCGCAACTAATGAAAAACTGTTTTTT.

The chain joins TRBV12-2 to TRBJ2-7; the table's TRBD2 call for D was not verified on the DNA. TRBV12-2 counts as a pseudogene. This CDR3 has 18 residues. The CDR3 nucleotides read TGTGCAAGTCGGATTATCGGGGCTAGCGGGAGTTTTTCGTACGAGCAGTACTTC. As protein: CASRIIGASGSFSYEQYF.

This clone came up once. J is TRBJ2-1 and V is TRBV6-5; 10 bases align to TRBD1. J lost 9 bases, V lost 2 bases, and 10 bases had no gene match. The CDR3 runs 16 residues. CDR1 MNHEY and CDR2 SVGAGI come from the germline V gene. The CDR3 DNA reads TGTGCCAGCAGTTACGGGGGACAGGGGCGTATCAGTGAGCAGTTCTTC. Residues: CASSYGGQGRISEQFF.

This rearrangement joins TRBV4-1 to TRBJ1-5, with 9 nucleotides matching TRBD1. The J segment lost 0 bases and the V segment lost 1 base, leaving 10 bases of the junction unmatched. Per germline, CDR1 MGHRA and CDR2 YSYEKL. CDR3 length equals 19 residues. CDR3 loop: CASSQGWGQGTHSNQPQHF. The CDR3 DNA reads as TGCGCCAGCAGCCAAGGGTGGGGACAGGGAACACATAGCAATCAGCCCCAGCATTTT.

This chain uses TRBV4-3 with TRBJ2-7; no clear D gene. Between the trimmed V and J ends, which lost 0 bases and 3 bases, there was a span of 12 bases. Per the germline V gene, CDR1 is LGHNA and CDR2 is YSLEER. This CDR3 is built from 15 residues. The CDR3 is CASSQDIKLSYEQYF. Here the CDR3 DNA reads TGCGCCAGCAGCCAAGATATCAAGCTAAGCTACGAGCAGTACTTC.

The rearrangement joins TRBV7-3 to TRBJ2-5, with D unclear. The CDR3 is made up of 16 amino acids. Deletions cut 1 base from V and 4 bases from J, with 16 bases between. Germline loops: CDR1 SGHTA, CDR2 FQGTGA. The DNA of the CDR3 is TGTGCCAGCAGCTTAAGTGGCTGGCGGATGGGAGAGACCCAGTACTTC. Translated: CASSLSGWRMGETQYF. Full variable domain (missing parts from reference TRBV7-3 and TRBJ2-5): GAGVSQTPSNKVTEKGKYVELRCDPISGHTALYWYRQSLGQGPEFLIYFQGTGAADDSGLPNDRFFAVRPEGSVSTLKIQRTERGDSAVYLCASSLSGWRMGETQYFGPGTRLLVL.

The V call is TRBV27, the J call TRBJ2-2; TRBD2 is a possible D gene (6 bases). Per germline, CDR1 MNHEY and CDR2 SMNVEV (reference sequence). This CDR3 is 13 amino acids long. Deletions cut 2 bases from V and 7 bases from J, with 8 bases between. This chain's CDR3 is CASSLAGIGELFF. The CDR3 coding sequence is TGTGCCAGCAGTTTAGCGGGGATCGGGGAGCTGTTTTTT.

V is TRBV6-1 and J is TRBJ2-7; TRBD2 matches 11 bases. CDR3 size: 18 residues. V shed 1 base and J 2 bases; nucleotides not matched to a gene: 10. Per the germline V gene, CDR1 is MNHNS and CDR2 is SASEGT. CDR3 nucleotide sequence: TGTGCCAGCAGTGAAGGCCCAGGGCTAGCGGGAGGCGCCTACGAGCAGTACTTC. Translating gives CASSEGPGLAGGAYEQYF.

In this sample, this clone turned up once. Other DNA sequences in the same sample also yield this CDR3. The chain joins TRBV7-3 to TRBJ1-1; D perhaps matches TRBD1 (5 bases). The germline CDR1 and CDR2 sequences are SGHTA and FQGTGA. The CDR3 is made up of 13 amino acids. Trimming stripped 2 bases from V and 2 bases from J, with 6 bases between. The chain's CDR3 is CASSLQGNTEAFF. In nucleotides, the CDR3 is TGTGCCAGCAGCTTACAGGGTAACACTGAAGCTTTCTTT.